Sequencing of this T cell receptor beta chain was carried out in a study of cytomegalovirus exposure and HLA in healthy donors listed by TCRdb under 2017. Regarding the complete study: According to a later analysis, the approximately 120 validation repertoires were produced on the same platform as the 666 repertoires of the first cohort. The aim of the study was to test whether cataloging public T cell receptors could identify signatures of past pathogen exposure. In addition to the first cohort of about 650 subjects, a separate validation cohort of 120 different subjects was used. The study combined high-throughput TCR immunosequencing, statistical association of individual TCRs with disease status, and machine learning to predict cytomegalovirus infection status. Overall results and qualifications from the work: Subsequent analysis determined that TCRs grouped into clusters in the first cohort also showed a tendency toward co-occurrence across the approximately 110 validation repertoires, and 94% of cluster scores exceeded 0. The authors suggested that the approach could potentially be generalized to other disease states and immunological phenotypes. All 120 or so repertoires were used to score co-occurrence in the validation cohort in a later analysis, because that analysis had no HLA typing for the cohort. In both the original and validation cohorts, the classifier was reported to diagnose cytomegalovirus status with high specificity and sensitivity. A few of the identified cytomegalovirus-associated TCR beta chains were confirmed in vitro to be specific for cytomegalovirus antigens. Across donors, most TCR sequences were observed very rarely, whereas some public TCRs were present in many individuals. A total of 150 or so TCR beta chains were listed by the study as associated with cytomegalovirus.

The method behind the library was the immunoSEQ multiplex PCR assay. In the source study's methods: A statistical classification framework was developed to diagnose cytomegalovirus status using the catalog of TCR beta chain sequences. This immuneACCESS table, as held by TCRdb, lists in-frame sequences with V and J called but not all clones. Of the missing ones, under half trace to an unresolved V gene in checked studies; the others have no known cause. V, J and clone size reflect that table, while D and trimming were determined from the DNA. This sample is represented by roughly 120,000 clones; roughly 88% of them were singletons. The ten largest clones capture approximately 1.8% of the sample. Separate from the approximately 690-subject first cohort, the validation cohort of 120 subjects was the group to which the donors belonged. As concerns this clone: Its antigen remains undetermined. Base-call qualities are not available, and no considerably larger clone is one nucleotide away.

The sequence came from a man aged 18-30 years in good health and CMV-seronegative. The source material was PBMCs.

CDR3 reads: CASSFIPDTNYGYTF. The nucleotides are TGTGCCAGCTCGTTTATTCCCGACACTAACTATGGCTACACCTTC. The chain is assembled from TRBV18 and TRBJ1-2, with no confidently assigned D gene. Deletion took 6 bases off V and 0 bases off J, with a span of 14 bases between the germline ends. The CDR3 covers 15 residues, taking in both the cysteine and the phenylalanine. Just the 45-base CDR3 DNA is kept, in frame starting at base 1. CDR1 and CDR2 were assigned from the germline V gene as KGHSH and LQKENI.